These 5 T cell receptor beta chains were sequenced from one sample in a study of CD8 T cells in Susac syndrome. A quantity of roughly 0.5 to 1 ug RNA underwent reverse transcription using random hexamers. MiXCR, run by TCRdb on the immunoSEQ multiplex PCR reads, gives a single entry per CDR3 protein. The sample has around 180,000 distinct CDR3 sequences; more than 90% are singletons. Sequenced: CD4+ T cells from PBMCs. These receptors all come from a human donor with multiple sclerosis.

The genes are TRBV18 and TRBJ2-1; 9 nucleotides agree with TRBD2. The CDR3 has 16 amino acids. With V trimmed by 0 bases and J by 5 bases, 5 bases remained unmatched. CDR1 and CDR2 (germline): KGHSH, LQKENI. In DNA form, the CDR3 reads TGTGCCAGCTCACCACCGCTAGCGGGGTGGGACAATGAGCAGTTCTTC. Protein sequence: CASSPPLAGWDNEQFF.

This clonotype turned up a few times. The genes are TRBV6-2 or TRBV6-3 and TRBJ1-2; perhaps TRBD1 as D (6 bases). The CDR3 extends over 12 amino acids. CDR1 is MNHEY and CDR2 is SVGEGT in the germline V gene. V lost 6 bases and J 6 bases, leaving 11 bases between the germline ends. CDR3 DNA: TGTGCCAGCAGCTTAAGACAGGATGGCTACACCTTC. Amino acid sequence: CASSLRQDGYTF.

J is TRBJ2-5 and V is TRBV30; weak D call: TRBD1 (5 bases). The CDR3 covers 13 residues. Germline loops: CDR1 GTSNPN, CDR2 SVGIG (reference sequence). V was cut by 1 base and J by 1 base, with 7 bases left in between. For the CDR3, the DNA is TGTGCCTGGAGTGGACAGATCCAAGAGACCCAGTACTTC. The encoded protein is CAWSGQIQETQYF.

This sequence joins TRBV7-2 and TRBJ1-1; D ambiguous. V was pared by 1 base and J by 4 bases, with 10 bases between. This CDR3 has 14 amino acids. Looked up from germline, CDR1 is SGHTA and CDR2 is FQGNSA. For the CDR3, the DNA is TGTGCCAGCAGCTTAGATTTTCTGCGCACTGAAGCTTTCTTT. Translated, it gives CASSLDFLRTEAFF.

The J gene is TRBJ1-2, the V gene TRBV9; 7 positions match TRBD1. Germline V gene lookup returns CDR1 SGDLS and CDR2 YYNGEE. This CDR3 contains 13 residues. With 0 bases clipped from V and 11 bases from J, the junction kept 7 bases outside the gene matches. The CDR3 DNA is TGTGCCAGCAGCGTAGGACACAGGGGTGGTTACACCTTC. Its protein product is CASSVGHRGGYTF.